This T cell receptor (beta chain) was retrieved from a study of blood T cell repertoires in COVID-19. Trimming removed 2 bases from V and 6 bases from J, with 13 bases in between. Germline-derived CDR1 and CDR2 are GTSNPN and SVGIG (reference sequence). This CDR3 is 14 amino acids long. How the authors handled the data: Estimation of nucleated cell counts relied on the amplification of reference gene primers. Profiled with immunoSEQ multiplex PCR; TCRdb holds only in-frame clones, not every one. That table supplies the V and J calls and clone size; D and trimming were determined from the DNA. The repertoire holds about 34,000 clones, with almost 80% as singletons.

This clonotype was obtained from a woman aged 55-69 years with acute or convalescent COVID-19. The chain carries TRBV30 and TRBJ2-2, with D possibly matching TRBD1 (5 bases). Sequenced sample: peripheral blood. The CDR3 nucleotides read TGTGCCTGGAGTAAACAGGTTCATTCCGGGGAGCTGTTTTTT. Its protein product is CAWSKQVHSGELFF.